The 13 T cell receptor beta chains reported below all come from one sample, sequenced in a study of T cells in Graves' hyperthyroidism and ophthalmopathy. RNA transcripts yielded amplified TCR beta CDR3 regions. The primer set for the first-round RT-PCR of the TCR CDR3 was HTBI. TCRdb reprocessed the multiplex PCR reads with MiXCR, giving one entry per CDR3 protein. The table shows tens of thousands of distinct CDR3 sequences, with less than 50% occurring only once. The material sequenced was blood. These receptors originate from a woman aged 30 to 39 with Graves' ophthalmopathy.

This clonotype was seen ten or more times. This rearrangement joins TRBV20-1 to TRBJ2-7; D gene ambiguous. The CDR3 consists of 15 residues. Between the trimmed V and J ends, which lost 0 bases and 5 bases, there was a span of 17 bases. Per the germline V gene, CDR1 is DFQATT and CDR2 is SNEGSKA (reference sequence). The CDR3 DNA follows: TGCAGTGCTAGAGACTTTACGAAGGGCAGGCACGAGCAGTACTTC. Amino acid sequence: CSARDFTKGRHEQYF.

This clonotype was found once. This CDR3 fails to terminate in the conserved phenylalanine or tryptophan, so it likely reflects a read error. It is unclear where the CDR3 begins or ends on the DNA, so no DNA is shown, and the CDR3 is as TCRdb lists it. The rearrangement joins TRBV7-6 to TRBJ2-1. From its first to its last residue, the CDR3 has 13 amino acids. Germline values: CDR1 SGHVS, CDR2 FNYEAQ. CDR3 region: CASSLIGPTMSSC.

There are many counts of this clonotype. This chain links TRBV19 with TRBJ1-5, with D unclear. The CDR3 loop spans 13 amino acids. The germline gives CDR1 LNHDA, CDR2 SQIVND (reference sequence). The V end lost 3 bases, the J end lost 2 bases, and 5 bases lay between the germline ends. The CDR3, as DNA: TGTGCCAGTAGTATCCGGGGCAATCAGCCCCAGCATTTT. As protein: CASSIRGNQPQHF.

Regarding this clonotype: Likely a read error: the CDR3 ends without its conserved phenylalanine or tryptophan. Because the CDR3's place on the DNA is in doubt, the DNA is left out and the CDR3 is given as listed by TCRdb. The chain carries TRBV5-1 and TRBJ2-7; the table gives TRBD1 as D, unverified against the DNA. Per the germline V gene, CDR1 is SGHRS and CDR2 is YFSETQ. The length of the CDR3 is 15 amino acids, counting both ends. CDR3 protein: CASSATPAGDYEQHL.

The chain joins TRBV29-1 to TRBJ1-2, with TRBD1 identical over 11 bases. The CDR3 sequence is 14 residues long. Germline CDR1 is SQVTM and CDR2 is ANQGSEA. V was pared by 5 bases and J by 6 bases, with 8 bases of the junction left unmatched. This chain's CDR3 is CSVSGTGGSHGYTF. The CDR3 nucleotides are TGCAGCGTTTCCGGGACAGGGGGTAGTCATGGCTACACCTTC.

This clonotype showed up many times. The chain couples TRBV28 to TRBJ1-5, with D hard to call. The CDR3 covers 16 residues. Per the germline V gene, CDR1 is MDHEN and CDR2 is SYDVKM. Trimming took off 6 bases at V and 0 bases at J, with 15 bases between the two ends. The CDR3 loop is CASRPPQMYSNQPQHF. DNA for the CDR3: TGTGCCAGCAGGCCACCGCAGATGTATAGCAATCAGCCCCAGCATTTT.

This clonotype occurred many times. This chain uses TRBV4-2 with TRBJ2-5; 10 bases align to TRBD2. Germline CDR1 and CDR2: LGHNA and YNFKEQ. V trimming: 1 base; J trimming: 4 bases; junction bases outside the gene matches: 6. The CDR3 length is 16 residues. Here the CDR3 DNA reads TGTGCCAGCAGCCAAGCTCGGGCTAGCGGGAGAGAGACCCAGTACTTC. Protein product: CASSQARASGRETQYF.

This clonotype has a count of ten or more. The chain is built from TRBV3-1 and TRBJ2-7, with D unresolved. The length of the CDR3 is 14 residues. Germline assignment: CDR1 LGHDT and CDR2 YNNKEL (reference sequence). Trimming took 0 bases from V and 3 from J, leaving 9 bases between them. CDR3: CASSQDDWGYEQYF. CDR3 coding DNA: TGTGCCAGCAGCCAAGATGATTGGGGCTACGAGCAGTACTTC.

This clonotype was recorded at least ten times. V usage is TRBV7-8 and J usage is TRBJ2-1; the D gene is possibly TRBD2 (5 bases). Trimming cost V 4 bases and J 4 bases, with 11 bases left between them. Germline CDR1 SGHVS, CDR2 FQNEAQ. This CDR3 contains 14 residues. The CDR3 protein is CASSSRESYNEQFF. In DNA form, the CDR3 reads TGTGCCAGCAGCTCCCGGGAAAGTTACAATGAGCAGTTCTTC.

This clonotype has at least ten counts. The chain combines TRBV28 with TRBJ2-7; D not certain. Trimming cost V 2 bases and J 6 bases, with 17 bases left between them. CDR3 size: 15 residues. Germline values: CDR1 MDHEN, CDR2 SYDVKM. The CDR3 loop is CASSLPGFDVGEQYF. In nucleotides, the CDR3 is TGTGCCAGCAGTTTACCGGGTTTTGACGTCGGCGAGCAGTACTTC.

In this sample, this clonotype turned up many times. A much larger clone is a single base away; this may be a read error. The chain is built from TRBV19 and TRBJ2-7; possible D gene TRBD2, 6 bases. CDR1 is LNHDA, CDR2 SQIVND, per germline (reference sequence). V gave up 7 bases and J gave up 6 bases, with 19 bases separating them. This CDR3 has 14 amino acids. The CDR3 nucleotides read TGTGCCAGTACCGACGGGACTTTTCCCTCCGAGCAGTACTTC. This encodes CASTDGTFPSEQYF.

The CDR3 region has the DNA TGTGCCAGCAGTGGGGGGGGGCGGATAGCAGCTTTCTTT. Protein: CASSGGGRIAAFF. The chain recombines TRBV28 with TRBJ1-1, with a weak D call TRBD1 (6 bases). Germline V gene sequence: CDR1 MDHEN, CDR2 SYDVKM. Trimming removed 5 bases from V and 10 bases from J, with 17 bases in between. The CDR3 runs 13 residues.

By its share, this clonotype is medium-sized. This chain connects TRBV20-1 to TRBJ2-7; a possible D gene is TRBD1 (6 bases). The CDR3 extends over 12 amino acids. Deletions cut 6 bases from V and 3 bases from J, with 12 bases between. Germline CDR1 DFQATT, CDR2 SNEGSKA (reference sequence). The CDR3 DNA reads as TGCAGTGCGAGGGGGACGAGCTACGAGCAGTACTTC. This encodes CSARGTSYEQYF.